This TCR beta chain was sequenced in a study of shared clonotypes between healthy human individuals. Whole-study results and caveats: Sharing across four donors was highest in naive CD4 (around 5%) and lowest in memory CD8 (0.4%).

Remarks on this clone: Its antigen remains unidentified.

Assay: immunoSEQ multiplex PCR; the TCRdb copy retains only in-frame clones and omits some. The sample has nearly 1 million clones; around three quarters are singletons. The sequenced sample consisted of memory CD4+ T cells sorted from blood. Noted subset: CD45RA-negative fraction. The TCR originated in a man between 18 and 35 years old in good health.

Here the CDR3 DNA reads TGCAGCGTTGAACCCGGCGGAGGCCAGTACTTC. This encodes CSVEPGGGQYF. This chain joins TRBV29-1 and TRBJ2-5; tentative D call: TRBD2 (5 bases). This CDR3 contains 11 residues. The germline V gene has CDR1 SQVTM and CDR2 ANQGSEA. Between the trimmed V and J ends, which lost 2 bases and 10 bases, there was a span of 11 bases.